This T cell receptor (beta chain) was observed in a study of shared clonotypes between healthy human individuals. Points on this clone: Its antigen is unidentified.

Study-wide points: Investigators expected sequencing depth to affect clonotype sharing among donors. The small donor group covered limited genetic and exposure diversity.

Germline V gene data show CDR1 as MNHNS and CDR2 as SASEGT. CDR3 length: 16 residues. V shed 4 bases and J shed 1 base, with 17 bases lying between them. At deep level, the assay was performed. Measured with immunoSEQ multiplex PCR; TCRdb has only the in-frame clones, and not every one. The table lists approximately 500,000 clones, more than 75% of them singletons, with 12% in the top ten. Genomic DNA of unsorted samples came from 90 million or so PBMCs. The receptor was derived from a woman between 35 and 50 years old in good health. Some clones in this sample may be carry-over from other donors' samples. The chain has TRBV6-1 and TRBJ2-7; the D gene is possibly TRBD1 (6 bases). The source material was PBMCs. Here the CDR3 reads CASSVKAGASSYEQYF. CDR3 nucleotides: TGTGCCAGCAGTGTCAAAGCAGGGGCTAGTTCCTACGAGCAGTACTTC.